The clone carrying this T cell receptor (beta chain) was counted a few times. A single record per CDR3 protein comes from TCRdb applying MiXCR to the RT-PCR reads. The repertoire has about 310,000 distinct CDR3 sequences, 21% of them found once; the top ten carry around 9.6%. The source of the sample is a study of response to subunit inactivated influenza vaccine. Material: PBMCs from blood, obtained approximately 20 months after vaccination. The clonotype comes from a man aged 50-75 years who received an inactivated influenza vaccine.

Here the CDR3 reads CASSSGLDWDEQYF. The CDR3 nucleotides read TGTGCCAGCAGCTCCGGACTAGATTGGGACGAGCAGTACTTC. This chain connects TRBV5-6 to TRBJ2-7; TRBD2 matches at 7 bases. Germline lookup yields CDR1 SGHDT and CDR2 YYEEEE. The CDR3 has 14 residues. Trimming at V came to 3 bases and at J to 5 bases, leaving 8 bases not matched to a gene.